This T cell receptor (beta chain) is drawn from a study of T cell repertoires in cytomegalovirus infection (dated by TCRdb to the late 2010s). For the wider study: Donor HLA type was relevant to the analysis, because carriage of CMV infection together with the matching HLA type was indicated by public TCR beta signatures.

Study-level results and caveats: Carriers of CMV infection plus the relevant HLA type were discriminated by the cumulative frequency of public TCR beta family members in the study cohort and in an independent 352-donor cohort. The ex vivo response was dominated by HLA-C-restricted CMV-specific TCR beta clonotypes, and the single most frequent clonotype in two of eight donors was supplied by these HLA-C-restricted clonotypes.

This clonotype was seen only a few times. Its recognized antigen is unknown. It has no much larger one-base neighbor in the sample; base qualities were not kept. The V end gives up 3 bases and the J end 3 bases, leaving 10 bases in the junction not matched to a gene. The CDR3 spans 16 residues, from the cysteine through the phenylalanine. The only DNA kept is the CDR3, 48 bases in frame from the first base. The germline V gene yields MDHEN for CDR1 and SYDVKM for CDR2. Reads for this sample came from an Illumina HiSeq 1500. Through fastp at Q25 and MiXCR, TCRdb rebuilt clones from the public reads, retaining in-frame beta chains. Rows are combined by CDR3 protein, so each entry shows the most common genes and DNA. Recorded for this sample are around 210,000 distinct CDR3 sequences; 6.5% of them occurred a single time. The ten largest clones add up to under 7% of the sample.

The TCR was taken from a human donor in good health (CMV status not recorded). Some clones in this sample may be carry-over from other donors' samples. Specimen: PBMCs. Recombination linked TRBV28 to TRBJ2-7; the junction holds 8 bases that match TRBD2. The DNA sequence is TGTGCCAGCAGTTTTTATCGGGTAGCGGGGAACTACGAGCAGTACTTC. This sequence encodes CASSFYRVAGNYEQYF.